The 31 T cell receptor beta chains presented below share a single source sample, sequenced in a study of neurological immune-mediated disorders. TCRdb processed the 5' RACE reads anew with MiXCR; each CDR3 protein has one entry. The sample records 69,000 or so distinct CDR3 sequences, around 5% being singletons. The sequenced material came from PBMCs. These receptors all stem from a woman aged 65 to 85 with multiple sclerosis.

This clonotype was seen many times. This chain connects TRBV11-1 to TRBJ1-1; 9 bases align to TRBD1. CDR3 length: 15 amino acids. Trimming at V came to 5 bases and at J to 4 bases, leaving 8 bases not matched to a gene. Per the germline V gene, CDR1 is SGHAT and CDR2 is FQDESV (reference sequence). This chain's CDR3 is CASSATTGGGTEAFF. In DNA, the CDR3 is TGTGCCAGCAGCGCCACGACAGGGGGGGGCACTGAAGCTTTCTTT.

This clonotype was detected many times. This chain joins TRBV6-5 and TRBJ1-1, with 9 positions matching TRBD1. The germline V gene encodes CDR1 MNHEY and CDR2 SVGAGI. The junction had 4 bases not matched to a gene; V was cut back by 6 bases and J by 2 bases. This CDR3 has 14 residues. CDR3 sequence (DNA): TGTGCCAGCAGACGGACAGGGGCTAACACTGAAGCTTTCTTT. It yields the protein CASRRTGANTEAFF.

This clonotype was found many times. The J gene is TRBJ2-3, the V gene TRBV12-3 or TRBV12-4; TRBD2 matches at 10 bases. This CDR3 spans 15 amino acids. J was trimmed by 1 base and V by 8 bases; bases with no gene match: 6. CDR3 in DNA: TGTGCCAGCTCGACTAGCGGGTTACGCACAGATACGCAGTATTTT. Protein product: CASSTSGLRTDTQYF.

A word on this clonotype: A much larger clone differs by one base, so this may be a read error. J is TRBJ1-1 and V is TRBV15; D is undetermined. Germline-derived CDR1 and CDR2 are LNHNV and YYDKDF (reference sequence). The CDR3 covers 11 residues. Trimming stripped 7 bases from V and 8 bases from J, with 11 bases between. The CDR3 DNA follows: TGTGCCACCATGAGGTGGGAAGAAGCTTTCTTT. Its translation is CATMRWEEAFF.

On this clonotype: This may arise from a read error, as a much more abundant clone is one base away. This chain links TRBV12-3 or TRBV12-4 with TRBJ2-5; 7 nucleotides match TRBD1. This CDR3 region has 16 residues. The CDR3: CASTQWVDRDQGTQYF. CDR3 nucleotides: TGTGCCAGCACCCAGTGGGTTGACAGGGACCAAGGGACCCAGTACTTC.

Within the sample, this clonotype is medium-sized. The chain is built from TRBV5-1 and TRBJ1-2; D gene unclear. The V end was cut by 4 bases, the J end by 7 bases, with 17 bases between. The CDR3 is 14 amino acids. CDR1 and CDR2 from the germline V gene are SGHRS and YFSETQ. CDR3 nucleotide sequence: TGCGCCAGCAGCGGAAGCACAAGCAATGCTGGCTACACCTTC. Protein: CASSGSTSNAGYTF.

This clonotype was counted many times. The J gene is TRBJ2-7, the V gene TRBV7-2; no firm D call. Germline loops: CDR1 SGHTA, CDR2 FQGNSA. The V and J ends lost 1 base and 6 bases respectively, with 13 bases between them. The CDR3 spans 14 residues. The CDR3 DNA reads TGTGCCAGCAGCTTAGGCATACCCGCATCCGAGCAGTACTTC. Translating it yields CASSLGIPASEQYF.

This clonotype was counted at least ten times. The chain carries TRBV7-2 and TRBJ2-1, with 7 bases that match TRBD1. With 7 bases clipped from V and 4 bases from J, the junction kept 7 bases outside the gene matches. Germline-derived CDR1 and CDR2 are SGHTA and FQGNSA. The CDR3 sequence is 14 residues long. This chain's CDR3 is CASTTGFGYNEQFF. The CDR3 nucleotides are TGTGCCAGCACGACAGGGTTTGGTTACAATGAGCAGTTCTTC.

This clonotype was counted at least ten times. V usage is TRBV30 and J usage is TRBJ1-5, with D perhaps TRBD1 (6 bases). Trimming took 1 base from V and 3 from J, leaving 7 bases between them. The CDR3 has 13 residues. Germline CDR1 GTSNPN, CDR2 SVGIG (reference sequence). CDR3 coding DNA: TGTGCCTGGAGTGCAGGGGACAATCAGCCCCAGCATTTT. Translated: CAWSAGDNQPQHF.

This clonotype was detected many times. The chain uses TRBV20-1 and TRBJ2-1; D gene unclear. The CDR3 runs to 15 residues. Trimming left V 6 bases short and J 0 bases short, with 15 bases between. Germline CDR1 reads DFQATT; CDR2 reads SNEGSKA (reference sequence). The CDR3 bases are TGCAGTGCCCTAGGCGGAATCTCCTCCTACAATGAGCAGTTCTTC. Translated, it gives CSALGGISSYNEQFF.

This clonotype has ten or more counts. The V call is TRBV9, the J call TRBJ2-7, with D possibly being TRBD1 or TRBD2 (5 bases each). Germline CDR1 reads SGDLS; CDR2 reads YYNGEE. The CDR3 covers 15 residues. With 4 bases removed from V and 5 bases from J, the gap between germline ends came to 19 bases. In nucleotides, the CDR3 is TGTGCCAGCAGCCCTAGGGGCGAGGGGAGAGACGAGCAGTACTTC. This sequence encodes CASSPRGEGRDEQYF. The full variable domain, completed using reference TRBV9 and TRBJ2-7, is DSGVTQTPKHLITATGQRVTLRCSPRSGDLSVYWYQQSLDQGLQFLIQYYNGEERAKGNILERFSAQQFPDLHSELNLSSLELGDSALYFCASSPRGEGRDEQYFGPGTRLTVT.

This clonotype was seen many times. V and J are TRBV6-6 and TRBJ2-2; no firm D call. V lost 7 bases to trimming and J lost 5 bases, with 14 bases between them. This CDR3 is 14 amino acids long. Germline lookup yields CDR1 MNHNY and CDR2 SVGAGI (reference sequence). The CDR3: CASKLTRGTGELFF. DNA of the CDR3: TGTGCCAGCAAACTGACTCGAGGAACCGGGGAGCTGTTTTTT.

This clonotype came up many times. V gene TRBV20-1 combines with J gene TRBJ2-7; TRBD1 is a possible D gene (6 bases). Trimming left V 6 bases short and J 0 bases short, with 9 bases between. Germline-derived CDR1 and CDR2 are DFQATT and SNEGSKA (reference sequence). CDR3 size: 12 residues. The CDR3 spells CSARGSSYEQYF. The CDR3 nucleotides are TGCAGTGCGAGGGGGAGCTCCTACGAGCAGTACTTC.

This clonotype has ten or more counts. The J gene is TRBJ1-1, the V gene TRBV7-6; D gene ambiguous. Looked up from germline, CDR1 is SGHVS and CDR2 is FNYEAQ. This CDR3 contains 13 residues. V was pared by 1 base and J by 5 bases, with 8 bases between. The DNA for the CDR3 is TGTGCCAGCAGCTTAGGGGGAGAGACTGAAGCTTTCTTT. Amino acid sequence: CASSLGGETEAFF.

This clonotype was observed many times. The chain is built from TRBV6-5 and TRBJ2-3; 8 bases map to TRBD1. Germline V gene sequence: CDR1 MNHEY, CDR2 SVGAGI. The length of the CDR3 is 15 residues. Unmatched junction bases numbered 7, after V lost 6 bases and J lost 2 bases. This CDR3 is CASSRQGLFTDTQYF. The CDR3 DNA follows: TGTGCCAGCAGCCGACAGGGGCTTTTCACAGATACGCAGTATTTT.

This clonotype was seen ten or more times. V gene TRBV2 combines with J gene TRBJ2-3; 7 nucleotides line up with TRBD2. V dropped 6 bases and J dropped 4; count of bases not matched to a gene: 4. In germline, CDR1 is SNHLY, CDR2 FYNNEI. This CDR3 is built from 13 residues. The CDR3 region is CASRTSNPDTQYF. CDR3 coding DNA: TGTGCCAGCAGGACTAGCAACCCAGATACGCAGTATTTT.

This clonotype was seen repeatedly, ten times or more. The rearrangement joins TRBV12-3 or TRBV12-4 to TRBJ2-1; the match to TRBD2 covers 8 bases. The CDR3 length is 15 residues. The trim removed 7 bases at V and 0 bases at J, leaving 5 bases unmatched. This CDR3 is CASMEAGGSYNEQFF. The CDR3 DNA sequence: TGTGCCAGCATGGAGGCGGGAGGCTCCTACAATGAGCAGTTCTTC.

This clonotype came up many times. The rearrangement uses TRBV11-3 and TRBJ2-3; no clear D. CDR3 length: 15 residues. Germline CDR1 and CDR2: SGHNT and YENEEA. V was clipped by 1 base and J by 0 bases, with 8 bases between them. The CDR3: CASSLGKGSTDTQYF. The CDR3 coding sequence is TGTGCCAGCAGCTTAGGAAAGGGTAGCACAGATACGCAGTATTTT.

This clonotype was seen ten or more times. The V gene is TRBV12-3 or TRBV12-4, the J gene TRBJ1-2, with D uncertain. There are 14 residues in the CDR3. V was cut by 6 bases and J by 2 bases, with 13 bases left in between. CDR3 region: CASSREEGNYGYTF. The CDR3 DNA reads TGTGCCAGCAGCCGCGAGGAGGGCAACTATGGCTACACCTTC.

This clonotype was observed many times. This sequence joins TRBV5-1 and TRBJ2-2; 11 bases align to TRBD2. The CDR3 has 15 amino acids. With V trimmed by 4 bases and J by 7 bases, 6 bases remained unmatched. Germline lookup yields CDR1 SGHRS and CDR2 YFSETQ. CDR3 coding DNA: TGCGCCAGCAGCCGGGGGACTAGCGGTTACGGGGAGCTGTTTTTT. It is translated as CASSRGTSGYGELFF.

This clonotype occurred a few times. The rearrangement links TRBV18 to TRBJ2-5; 8 nucleotides align to TRBD1. Looked up from germline, CDR1 is KGHSH and CDR2 is LQKENI. The CDR3 is made up of 14 amino acids. The J segment lost 2 bases and the V segment lost 6 bases, leaving 5 bases of the junction unmatched. Written as DNA, the CDR3 is TGTGCCAGCTCCCCGGACAGGGTACAAGAGACCCAGTACTTC. It encodes CASSPDRVQETQYF.

This clonotype was seen many times. The CDR3, as DNA: TGTGCCAGCAGCCCCGGGGGGATGTACGAGCAGTACTTC. It codes for CASSPGGMYEQYF. The chain joins TRBV7-2 to TRBJ2-7; the match to TRBD2 covers 7 bases. This CDR3 is built from 13 residues. The V gene end was trimmed by 5 bases and the J gene end by 4 bases; junction bases not matched to a gene: 5. Germline CDR1 is SGHTA and CDR2 is FQGNSA. Supplemented by reference TRBV7-2 and TRBJ2-7, the full variable domain reads GAGVSQSPSNKVTEKGKDVELRCDPISGHTALYWYRQSLGQGLEFLIYFQGNSAPDKSGLPSDRFSAERTGGSVSTLTIQRTQQEDSAVYLCASSPGGMYEQYFGPGTRLTVT.

This clonotype occurred many times. The V gene is TRBV4-1, the J gene TRBJ2-5; TRBD2 aligns across 11 bases. V lost 0 bases to trimming and J lost 2 bases; unmatched junction nucleotides: 5. This CDR3 region has 17 residues. Germline V gene sequence: CDR1 MGHRA, CDR2 YSYEKL. The CDR3 DNA is TGCGCCAGCAGCCAAGATGAGACTAGCGGGATTCAAGAGACCCAGTACTTC. Encoded protein: CASSQDETSGIQETQYF.

This clonotype was counted at least ten times. The gene calls are TRBV6-2 or TRBV6-3 and TRBJ2-5, with 8 positions matching TRBD1. Germline-derived CDR1 and CDR2 are MNHEY and SVGEGT. The CDR3 has 14 amino acids. V dropped 4 bases and J dropped 4; count of bases not matched to a gene: 5. The CDR3 loop reads CASSSTGAGETQYF. The CDR3 nucleotides are TGTGCCAGCAGTTCGACAGGGGCAGGAGAGACCCAGTACTTC.

The gene calls are TRBV20-1 and TRBJ1-1, with 9 bases identical to TRBD1. The V gene's germline CDR1 is DFQATT and CDR2 SNEGSKA (reference sequence). This CDR3 contains 14 residues. V dropped 1 base and J dropped 6; count of bases not matched to a gene: 6. CDR3 bases: TGCAGTGCTAGAGCGGGGACAGGGTCCGCTGAAGCTTTCTTT. Protein: CSARAGTGSAEAFF.

This clonotype has at least ten counts. The rearrangement links TRBV10-1 to TRBJ1-5, with a possible D match to TRBD1 (6 bases). Trimming stripped 4 bases from V and 4 bases from J, with 11 bases between. The CDR3 is 14 residues long. CDR1 and CDR2 from the germline V gene are WNHNN and SYGVQD (reference sequence). CDR3 residues: CASSAGASNQPQHF. CDR3 bases: TGCGCCAGCAGTGCAGGGGCGAGTAATCAGCCCCAGCATTTT.

Many counts were recorded for this clonotype. The V gene is TRBV6-5, the J gene TRBJ1-1, with a possible D match to TRBD1 (5 bases). The CDR3 consists of 13 residues. Per germline, CDR1 MNHEY and CDR2 SVGAGI. The V end was cut by 7 bases, the J end by 1 base, with 10 bases between. The CDR3 sequence is CASTGTWNTEAFF. CDR3 sequence (DNA): TGTGCCAGCACAGGGACGTGGAACACTGAAGCTTTCTTT.

This clonotype was seen at least ten times. This rearrangement joins TRBV20-1 to TRBJ2-1; 8 bases align to TRBD2. Losses at the gene ends were 1 base for V and 4 bases for J; bases not matched to a gene: 9. Looked up from germline, CDR1 is DFQATT and CDR2 is SNEGSKA (reference sequence). The CDR3 runs to 16 residues. The CDR3 loop is CSARGLLADPYNEQFF. The CDR3, as DNA: TGCAGTGCTAGAGGATTACTAGCGGACCCGTACAATGAGCAGTTCTTC.

This clonotype was counted ten times or more. The chain has TRBV7-2 and TRBJ2-2, with TRBD2 matching over 11 bases. The CDR3 has 16 residues. Germline V gene data show CDR1 as SGHTA and CDR2 as FQGNSA. V shed 5 bases and J 5 bases; nucleotides not matched to a gene: 7. CDR3 nucleotides: TGTGCCAGCAGCCAAACTAGCGGGAGCAGTACCGGGGAGCTGTTTTTT. As protein: CASSQTSGSSTGELFF.

This clonotype was seen more than once but under ten times. The chain links TRBV3-1 to TRBJ2-1; D may be TRBD2 (6 bases). This CDR3 is built from 14 residues. Trimming removed 4 bases at V and 9 bases at J, with 16 bases between. Germline loops: CDR1 LGHDT, CDR2 YNNKEL (reference sequence). Here the CDR3 DNA reads TGTGCCAGCAGCCGGGACTTTGGGCGGGTTGAGCAGTTCTTC. Residues: CASSRDFGRVEQFF.

The V gene is TRBV30, the J gene TRBJ2-2; D gene uncertain. In germline, CDR1 is GTSNPN, CDR2 SVGIG (reference sequence). The CDR3 covers 13 residues. The germline V and J ends were trimmed by 2 bases and 1 base, with 5 bases remaining between them. CDR3 in amino acids: CAWSWGNTGELFF. DNA of the CDR3: TGTGCCTGGAGTTGGGGGAACACCGGGGAGCTGTTTTTT.